This T cell receptor beta chain was sequenced during a study listed by TCRdb under 2016. Notes on the research overall: The study investigated the origins of HIV persistence in individuals who naturally controlled HIV infection.

The library was generated by 5' RACE. TCRdb shows the sequencer as Illumina HiSeq 2000. Using fastp at Q25 and MiXCR, TCRdb reprocessed the public reads and kept productive beta chains. Records with the same CDR3 protein are collapsed into one entry carrying the most frequent genes and DNA. Recorded for this sample are about 1,300 distinct CDR3 sequences; 6.5% to 9% of them occurred a single time. The ten largest clones capture 13% of the sample. As for this clonotype: Its target antigen remains unknown. Base qualities are missing; no much larger clone stands one base away.

The germline V gene specifies SGHTA as CDR1 and FQGNSA as CDR2. The CDR3 holds 16 amino acids from the cysteine to the phenylalanine. Only CDR3 DNA is held: 48 bases, read in frame from base 1. V is cut back by 5 bases and J by 0 bases, with 5 bases in the junction unmatched. The V and J segments used are TRBV7-2 and TRBJ1-4, with 8 bases aligning to TRBD1. The receptor comes from a male donor with HIV. The sequenced sample was central memory T cells from blood PBMCs. The sample's cell subset or site, from its label and the paper: central memory CD4+ T cells. The CDR3 protein: CASSRQGRTTNEKLFF. The nucleotide sequence reads as follows: TGTGCCAGCAGCCGACAGGGGAGAACAACTAATGAAAAACTGTTTTTT.